This section outlines one T cell receptor (beta chain) sequence together with its context. Its antigen remains unidentified. The data were obtained in a study of T cells after yellow fever vaccination. Study-level results: Abundant clonotypes from the bulk population could have been carried over as contaminants into FACS-sorted repertoires.

One entry per CDR3 protein, called by TCRdb with MiXCR from the 5' RACE reads. Of approximately 550,000 distinct CDR3 sequences listed, roughly 12% are singletons. The sequence was collected from a man under 40 who received the YFV17D yellow fever vaccine. The sequencing here drew on PBMCs, taken on the day of the yellow fever booster vaccination.

CDR3 loop: CASSYTSGSYYEQYF. Written as DNA, the CDR3 is TGTGCCAGCAGTTACACTAGCGGGAGCTACTACGAGCAGTACTTC. The chain recombines TRBV6-2 or TRBV6-3 with TRBJ2-7; TRBD2 aligns across 11 bases. CDR1 is MNHEY and CDR2 is SVGEGT in the germline V gene. V shed 2 bases and J 3 bases; nucleotides not matched to a gene: 3. CDR3 length: 15 amino acids.